This T cell receptor beta chain was sequenced during a study of T cells in Graves' hyperthyroidism and ophthalmopathy. On the basis of clinical symptoms, serum thyroxine and TRAb, thyroid ultrasound and orbital computed tomography, diagnoses were made. A 10 ml volume of fresh peripheral blood provided the PBMCs. General study findings and limits: In the blood, most expanded thyroid clonotypes above 0.001 appeared as well.

The investigators amplified TCR beta CDR3 regions from RNA transcripts. First-round RT-PCR targeting the TCR CDR3 was performed with the HTBI primer set. A single record per CDR3 protein comes from TCRdb applying MiXCR to the multiplex PCR reads. The data show 500,000 to 750,000 distinct CDR3 sequences, approximately 14% seen once. This clonotype was counted between two and nine times. The antigen is not known. There are 16 residues in the CDR3. Germline CDR1 MNHNS, CDR2 SASEGT. V shed 5 bases and J 6 bases; nucleotides not matched to a gene: 14. Sequenced input: blood. This chain joins TRBV6-1 and TRBJ2-7; 9 nucleotides agree with TRBD1. This receptor was obtained from a woman aged 25-40 years with Graves' hyperthyroidism. CDR3 DNA sequence: TGTGCCAGCAGTTCCGAAGGACAGGGGAGGCTAGGCGAGCAGTACTTC. Protein sequence: CASSSEGQGRLGEQYF.